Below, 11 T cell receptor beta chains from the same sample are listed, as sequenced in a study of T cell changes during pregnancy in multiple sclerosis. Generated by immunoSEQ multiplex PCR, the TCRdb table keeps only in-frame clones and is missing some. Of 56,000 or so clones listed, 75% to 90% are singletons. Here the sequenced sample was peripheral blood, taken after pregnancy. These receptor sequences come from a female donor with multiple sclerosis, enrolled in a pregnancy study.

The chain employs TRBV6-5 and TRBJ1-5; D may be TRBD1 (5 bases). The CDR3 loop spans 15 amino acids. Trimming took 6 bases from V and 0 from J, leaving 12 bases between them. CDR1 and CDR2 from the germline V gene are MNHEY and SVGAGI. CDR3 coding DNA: TGTGCCAGCAGCCCCACAGGCAATAGCAATCAGCCCCAGCATTTT. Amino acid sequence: CASSPTGNSNQPQHF.

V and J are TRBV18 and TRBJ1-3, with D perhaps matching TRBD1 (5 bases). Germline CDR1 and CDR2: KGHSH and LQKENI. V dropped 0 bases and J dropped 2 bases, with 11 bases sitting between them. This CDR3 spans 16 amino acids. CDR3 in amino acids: CASSPPGSGPGNTIYF. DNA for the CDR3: TGTGCCAGCTCACCACCGGGTTCAGGGCCTGGAAACACCATATATTTT.

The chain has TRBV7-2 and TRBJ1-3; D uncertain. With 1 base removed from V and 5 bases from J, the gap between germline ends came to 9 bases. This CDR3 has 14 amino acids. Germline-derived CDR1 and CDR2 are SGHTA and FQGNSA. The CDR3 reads CASSLVSSRNTIYF. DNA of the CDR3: TGTGCCAGCAGCTTAGTCTCCAGTCGAAACACCATATATTTT.

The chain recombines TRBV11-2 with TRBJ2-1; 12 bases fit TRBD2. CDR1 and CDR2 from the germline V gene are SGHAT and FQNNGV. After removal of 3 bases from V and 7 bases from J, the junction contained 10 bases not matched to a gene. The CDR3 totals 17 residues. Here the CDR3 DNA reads TGTGCCAGCAGCTTCCAACTAGCGGGGGGCCCACGGAATGAGCAGTTCTTC. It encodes CASSFQLAGGPRNEQFF.

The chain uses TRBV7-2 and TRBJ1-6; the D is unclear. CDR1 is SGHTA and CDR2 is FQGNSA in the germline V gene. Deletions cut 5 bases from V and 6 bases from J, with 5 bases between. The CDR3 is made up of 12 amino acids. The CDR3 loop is CASSPLNSPLHF. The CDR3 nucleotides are TGTGCCAGCAGCCCACTTAATTCACCCCTCCACTTT.

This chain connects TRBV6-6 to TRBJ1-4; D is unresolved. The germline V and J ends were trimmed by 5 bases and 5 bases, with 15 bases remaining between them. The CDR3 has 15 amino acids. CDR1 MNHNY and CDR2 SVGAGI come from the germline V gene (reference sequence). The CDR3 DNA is TGTGCCAGCAGTACGCAGGAGGGTCCAAATGAAAAACTGTTTTTT. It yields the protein CASSTQEGPNEKLFF.

As DNA, the CDR3 is TGCGCCAGCAGCTTCAGGGGGCTCTCCTACGAGCAGTACTTC. It encodes CASSFRGLSYEQYF. The gene calls are TRBV5-1 and TRBJ2-7, with 8 bases lining up with TRBD1. The CDR3 sequence is 14 residues long. V lost 2 bases, J lost 0 bases, and 1 base stayed unmatched. Germline CDR1 SGHRS, CDR2 YFSETQ. The variable domain in full, with the rest retrieved from reference TRBV5-1 and TRBJ2-7, is KAGVTQTPRYLIKTRGQQVTLSCSPISGHRSVSWYQQTPGQGLQFLFEYFSETQRNKGNFPGRFSGRQFSNSRSEMNVSTLELGDSALYLCASSFRGLSYEQYFGPGTRLTVT.

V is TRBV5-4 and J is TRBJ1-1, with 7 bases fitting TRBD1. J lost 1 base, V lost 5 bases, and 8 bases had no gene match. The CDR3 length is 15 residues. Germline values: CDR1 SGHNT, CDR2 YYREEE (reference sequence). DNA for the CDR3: TGTGCCAGCAGACCCGACAGGGCTAGGAACACTGAAGCTTTCTTT. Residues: CASRPDRARNTEAFF.

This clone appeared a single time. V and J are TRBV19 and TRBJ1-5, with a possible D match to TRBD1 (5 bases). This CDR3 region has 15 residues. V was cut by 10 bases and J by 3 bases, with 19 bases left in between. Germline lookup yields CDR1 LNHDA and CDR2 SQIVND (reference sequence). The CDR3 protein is CATNLRQSHNQPQHF. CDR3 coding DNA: TGTGCCACCAACCTAAGACAGAGCCACAATCAGCCCCAGCATTTT.

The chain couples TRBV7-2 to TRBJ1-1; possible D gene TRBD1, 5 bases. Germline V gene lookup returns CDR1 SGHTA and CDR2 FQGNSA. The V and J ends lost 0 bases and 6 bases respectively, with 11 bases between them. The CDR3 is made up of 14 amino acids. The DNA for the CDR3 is TGTGCCAGCAGCTTAGCTCGGGGGTTCCCTGAAGCTTTCTTT. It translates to CASSLARGFPEAFF.

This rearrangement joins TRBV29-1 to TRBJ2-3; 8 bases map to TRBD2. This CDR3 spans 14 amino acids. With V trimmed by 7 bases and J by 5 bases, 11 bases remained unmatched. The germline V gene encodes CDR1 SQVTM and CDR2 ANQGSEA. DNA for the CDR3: TGCAGCGGGGACCCCGGGGGGGCGGGAGATACGCAGTATTTT. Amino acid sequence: CSGDPGGAGDTQYF.